Listed below are T cell receptor beta chains from one sample, sequenced in a study of regulatory T cells in long-lasting Graves disease. TCRdb re-called the multiplex PCR reads with MiXCR, one entry per CDR3 protein. The data hold around 250,000 distinct CDR3 sequences, with 20% to 25% observed a single time. This sample comprised peripheral blood mononuclear cells (PBMCs), obtained at new diagnosis, from a patient treated with antithyroid drugs. The receptors here all came from a female donor with Graves disease. Both conserved end residues are part of each CDR3. The D gene is left open where the match is weak. A clone size is listed for some rows: how often the clone was seen (once, few, many), or a class if it is expanded.

clone_size d_call j_call v_call cdr3_nt cdr3_aa
- TRBD2 TRBJ2-2 TRBV10-3 TGTGCCATCAGTGAGGGGACTAGCGGGAGCACCGGGGAGCTGTTTTTT CAISEGTSGSTGELFF
many TRBD2 TRBJ2-1 TRBV10-3 TGTGCCATCAGTGAGCGGGGGACTAGCGGGAGTATCAATGAGCAGTTCTTC CAISERGTSGSINEQFF
- - TRBJ2-3 TRBV11-2 TGTGCCAGCAGCCCTGGGGGGGGGGCGAGAACAGATACGCAGTATTTT CASSPGGGARTDTQYF
many TRBD1 TRBJ2-1 TRBV2 TGTGCCAGCAGACAGGGGCCACGTAATGAGCAGTTCTTC CASRQGPRNEQFF
many TRBD2 TRBJ2-2 TRBV24-1 TGTGCCACCAGTGATCCCGGGGGGGGGGCGAACACCGGGGAGCTGTTTTTT CATSDPGGGANTGELFF
many - TRBJ2-3 TRBV19 TGTGCCAGTAGTACGCCCCGGACCGCCGAGGATACGCAGTATTTT CASSTPRTAEDTQYF
many TRBD1 TRBJ2-2 TRBV7-2 TGTGCCAGCAGCCGCTGGGGACAGGGGTTCGGCGGGGAGCTGTTTTTT CASSRWGQGFGGELFF
many - TRBJ1-5 TRBV20-1 TGCAGTGCTAGAGTGCGGGGGGGAGGCAATCAGCCCCAGCATTTT CSARVRGGGNQPQHF
many - TRBJ1-4 TRBV20-1 TGCAGTGCTAGACATAGACAGAATGAAAAACTGTTTTTT CSARHRQNEKLFF
many - TRBJ2-1 TRBV10-1 TGCGCCAGCAGTGTTTACAAGGGACTCTACCACAATGAGCAGTTCTTC CASSVYKGLYHNEQFF
many - TRBJ2-7 TRBV12-5 TGTGCTAGTGGTTTGTTCAGGGTTCCCTACGAGCAGTACTTC CASGLFRVPYEQYF
many - TRBJ1-6 TRBV12-3/TRBV12-4 TGTGCCAGCAGTGAAGGGGGTACTTCACCCCTCCACTTT CASSEGGTSPLHF
many TRBD1 TRBJ2-1 TRBV4-2 TGTGCCAGCAGCCAACCCGGACAGGGGGACAATGAGCAGTTCTTC CASSQPGQGDNEQFF
many TRBD1 TRBJ1-5 TRBV20-1 TGCAGTGCTAGAGTGAGCCGGGACAGTTATCAGCCCCAGCATTTT CSARVSRDSYQPQHF
many - TRBJ1-5 TRBV5-1 TGTGCCAGCAGCTTAGGGGGGGTAAGCAATCAGCCCCAGCATTTT CASSLGGVSNQPQHF
- TRBD1 TRBJ2-2 TRBV15 TGTGCCACCAGACAGGGGATGGGCACCGGGGAGCTGTTTTTT CATRQGMGTGELFF
many TRBD2 TRBJ2-7 TRBV12-3/TRBV12-4 TGTGCCAGCAGCCGTGGTGGGGGAGGGGAGCAGTACTTC CASSRGGGGEQYF
many - TRBJ2-3 TRBV20-1 TGCAGTGCTATAGGTCAAGGGCCCCGTGGTGGCACAGATACGCAGTATTTT CSAIGQGPRGGTDTQYF
- - TRBJ2-3 TRBV10-1 TGCGCCAGCAGTACCTCACCCCGAGATACGCAGTATTTT CASSTSPRDTQYF
- TRBD2 TRBJ2-4 TRBV5-5 TGTGCCAGCAGCCCGGTAGCGGGAGACATTCAGTACTTC CASSPVAGDIQYF
- - TRBJ1-2 TRBV10-3 TGTGCCATCAGTTCAGGACAGAAAAACTATGGCTACACCTTC CAISSGQKNYGYTF
- - TRBJ2-4 TRBV7-9 TGTGCCAGCAGCGAGACGGGGGCGGGCTACGAGAAGTACTTC CASSETGAGYEKYF
few TRBD2 TRBJ2-1 TRBV4-2 TGTGCCAGCACTAGCGGGAGACTTGATGAGCAGTTCTTC CASTSGRLDEQFF
once - TRBJ1-1 TRBV7-2 TGTGCCAGCTCTTGGGGGAACATGAACACTGAAGCTTTCTTT CASSWGNMNTEAFF
many TRBD2 TRBJ2-1 TRBV7-3 TGTGCCAGCAGCTTACTTCGGGGGGTGTACAATGAGCAGTTCTTC CASSLLRGVYNEQFF
- - TRBJ1-1 TRBV11-2 TGTGCCAGCAGCTTAGAAAGGAGTGAAGCTTTCTTT CASSLERSEAFF
many - TRBJ1-3 TRBV18 TGTGCCAGCTCACCAGGAAGTAGCTCTGGAAACACCATATATTTT CASSPGSSSGNTIYF
many - TRBJ1-5 TRBV12-5 TGTGCTAGTGGTTTGGTACTGGGGGTGAGTCAGCCCCAGCATTTT CASGLVLGVSQPQHF
few - TRBJ1-2 TRBV4-2 TGTGCCAGCAGCCAAGACTTTCCCGGAATACGCCATGGCTACACCTTC CASSQDFPGIRHGYTF
many - TRBJ2-2 TRBV11-2 TGTGCCAGCGAACTTGGACTGAACACCGGGGAGCTGTTTTTT CASELGLNTGELFF
many - TRBJ2-3 TRBV20-1 TGCAGTATACTACATCGGGCTAGCGCTACAGATACGCAGTATTTT CSILHRASATDTQYF
many TRBD2 TRBJ2-3 TRBV10-3 TGTGCCATCAGTGGCCTAGCGGGAGGTGTAGATACGCAGTATTTT CAISGLAGGVDTQYF
many - TRBJ1-2 TRBV7-8 TGTGCCAGCAGCTTCCTTGCCGGAGAGCCCCCTTTC CASSFLAGEPPF
many TRBD2 TRBJ2-7 TRBV11-3 TGTGCCAGCAGCCCCGGACTAGCGGGAGGGTACGAGCAGTACTTC CASSPGLAGGYEQYF
many - TRBJ2-2 TRBV13 TGTGCCAGCAGCTTAACGGGGATTTCTAGCGGGGAGCTGTTTTTT CASSLTGISSGELFF
- TRBD2 TRBJ2-3 TRBV20-1 TGCAGTGCACTATTAGCGGGGGAATACACAGATACGCAGTATTTT CSALLAGEYTDTQYF
many - TRBJ2-2 TRBV7-3 TGTGCCAGCAGCTTATATGGTCGCGGGGACGACACCGGGGAGCTGTTTTTT CASSLYGRGDDTGELFF
many - TRBJ1-5 TRBV6-4 TGTGCCAGCAGCCTGGAGGAGGAGTTCAATCAGCCCCAGCATTTT CASSLEEEFNQPQHF
few TRBD2 TRBJ2-1 TRBV4-1 TGCGCCAGCAGGACTAGCGGTTACAATGAGCAGTTCTTC CASRTSGYNEQFF
- - TRBJ2-5 TRBV28 TGTGCCAGCAGCTCCGCTTATTCGAGGGTTAAGGAGACCCAGTACTTC CASSSAYSRVKETQYF
few TRBD1 TRBJ1-5 TRBV11-1 TGCGCCAGCAGCCAAGAGCAGGGGGCGAGGCGTGCTCAGCCCCAGCATTTT CASSQEQGARRAQPQHF
- - TRBJ2-1 TRBV20-1 TGCAGTGCTACCCGGGACGGAGAGCTGAATGAGCAGTTCTTC CSATRDGELNEQFF
many TRBD2 TRBJ2-2 TRBV6-1 TGTGCCAGCATCATTGGACTAGCGGCGAACACCGGGGAGCTGTTTTTT CASIIGLAANTGELFF